This T cell receptor beta chain was sequenced for a study of CD8 T cells in Susac syndrome. RNA, at about 0.5 to 1 ug, was reverse transcribed with random hexamers. TCR beta CDR3 was amplified by immunoSEQ multiplex PCR. This amplification extended across 54 Vbeta and 13 Jbeta segments. TCRdb re-called the immunoSEQ multiplex PCR reads through MiXCR, storing one row per CDR3 protein. The table has about 140,000 distinct CDR3 sequences, 85% to 95% seen once. Notes on the study in general: The study admitted that it had a relatively small number of individuals in its TCR sequencing and HLA analysis.

V lost 2 bases and J 2 bases, leaving 13 bases between the germline ends. The CDR3 consists of 15 residues. Germline V gene sequence: CDR1 MDHEN, CDR2 SYDVKM. The table lists this clonotype with a count of one. Its specificity is unknown. High-throughput TCR beta sequencing covered peripheral CD8+ and CD4+ T cells. The rearrangement uses TRBV28 and TRBJ2-7; D is possibly TRBD2 (6 bases). Source material: CD8+ T cells from PBMCs. This receptor was identified in a human donor in good health. CDR3 sequence reads: CASSLGGGEAYEQYF. CDR3 nucleotide sequence: TGTGCCAGCAGTTTAGGAGGCGGGGAAGCCTACGAGCAGTACTTC. The whole variable domain, remainder taken from reference TRBV28 and TRBJ2-7, is DVKVTQSSRYLVKRTGEKVFLECVQDMDHENMFWYRQDPGLGLRLIYFSYDVKMKEKGDIPEGYSVSREKKERFSLILESASTNQTSMYLCASSLGGGEAYEQYFGPGTRLTVT.